This T cell receptor (beta chain) is from a study of beta chain features in type 1 diabetes. Study results and limitations: The naive, central memory and Treg TCRB repertoires looked more alike in patients than they did in healthy donors. Shorter TCRB CDR3s, moderately but significantly so, marked every one of the four CD4+ subsets in Type 1 diabetes patients.

Averaging approximately 120 mL, one heparinised blood draw was given by each donor. The CDR3 loop spans 16 amino acids. Trimming at V came to 5 bases and at J to 5 bases, leaving 13 bases not matched to a gene. Germline V lookup: CDR1 LNHNV, CDR2 YYDKDF (reference sequence). Reverse transcription of all isolated RNA meant that expressed TCRB transcripts were sequenced. Profiled with immunoSEQ multiplex PCR; TCRdb holds only in-frame clones, not every one. The sample holds 300,000 to 350,000 clones, less than 15% seen once. Comment on this clone: Its antigen is unidentified.

The chain is built from TRBV15 and TRBJ2-7; 9 bases align to TRBD2. This clonotype was obtained from a woman aged 18-35 years with type 1 diabetes. Sequences were obtained from naive CD4+ T cells from blood. The CDR3 region is CATSDLPGLASHEQYV. The CDR3 nucleotides are TGTGCCACCAGCGACCTACCGGGACTAGCTTCCCACGAGCAGTACGTC.